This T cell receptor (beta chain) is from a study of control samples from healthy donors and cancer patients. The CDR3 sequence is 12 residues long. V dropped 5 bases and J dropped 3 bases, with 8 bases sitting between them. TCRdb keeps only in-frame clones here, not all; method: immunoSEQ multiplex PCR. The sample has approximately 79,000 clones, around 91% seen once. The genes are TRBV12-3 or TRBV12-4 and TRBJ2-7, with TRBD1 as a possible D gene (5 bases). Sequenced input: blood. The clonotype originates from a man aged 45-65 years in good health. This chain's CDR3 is CASSGDSYEQYF. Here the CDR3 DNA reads TGTGCCAGCAGTGGAGACAGCTACGAGCAGTACTTC.